Listed here is a single TCR beta chain. TCRdb passed the RT-PCR reads through MiXCR, listing each CDR3 protein once. Of about 960,000 distinct CDR3 sequences in the sample, under 20% were seen once. CDR3 length equals 14 residues. V lost 3 bases and J 2 bases, leaving 10 bases between the germline ends. This record comes from a study of patients and donors after allogeneic stem cell transplantation. This chain joins TRBV12-3 or TRBV12-4 and TRBJ1-1; D ambiguous. Material for sequencing was blood, either unsorted or a sorted T cell fraction (not recorded which). The clonotype originates from a human donor who was either an allogeneic HSCT recipient or a stem cell or donor lymphocyte infusion donor (not recorded which). It is not recorded whose cells these are; they may come from a transplant donor. The CDR3 loop is CASSFPRSNTEAFF. The DNA of the CDR3 is TGTGCCAGCAGTTTCCCGAGGAGTAACACTGAAGCTTTCTTT.